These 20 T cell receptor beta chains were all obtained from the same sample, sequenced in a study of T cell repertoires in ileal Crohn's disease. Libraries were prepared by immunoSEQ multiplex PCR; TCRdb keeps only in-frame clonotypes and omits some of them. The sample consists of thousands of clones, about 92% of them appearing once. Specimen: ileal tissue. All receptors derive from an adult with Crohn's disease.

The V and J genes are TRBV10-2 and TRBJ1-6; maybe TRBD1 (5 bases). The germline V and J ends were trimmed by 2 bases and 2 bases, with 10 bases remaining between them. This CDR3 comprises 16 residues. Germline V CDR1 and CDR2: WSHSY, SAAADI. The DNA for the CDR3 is TGCGCCAGCAGTGAGGGGGCAGGAACCTATAATTCACCCCTCCACTTT. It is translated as CASSEGAGTYNSPLHF.

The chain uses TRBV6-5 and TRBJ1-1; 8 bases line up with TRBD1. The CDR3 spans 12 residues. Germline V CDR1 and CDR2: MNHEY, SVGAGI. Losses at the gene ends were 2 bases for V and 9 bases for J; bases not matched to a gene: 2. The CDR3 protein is CASSYGTGQAFF. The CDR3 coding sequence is TGTGCCAGCAGTTACGGGACAGGTCAAGCTTTCTTT.

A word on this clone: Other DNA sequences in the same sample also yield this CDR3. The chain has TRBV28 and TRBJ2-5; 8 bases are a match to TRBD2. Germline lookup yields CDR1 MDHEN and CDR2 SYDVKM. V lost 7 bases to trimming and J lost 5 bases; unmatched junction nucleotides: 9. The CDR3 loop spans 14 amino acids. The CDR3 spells CASIGAGGGETQYF. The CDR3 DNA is TGTGCCAGCATCGGGGCGGGAGGCGGGGAGACCCAGTACTTC.

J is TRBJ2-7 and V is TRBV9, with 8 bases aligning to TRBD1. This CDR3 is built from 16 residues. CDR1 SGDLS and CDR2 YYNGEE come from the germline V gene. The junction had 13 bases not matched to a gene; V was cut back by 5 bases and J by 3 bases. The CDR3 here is CASSYLPDRGVYEQYF. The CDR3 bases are TGTGCCAGCAGTTACCTCCCCGACAGGGGAGTCTACGAGCAGTACTTC.

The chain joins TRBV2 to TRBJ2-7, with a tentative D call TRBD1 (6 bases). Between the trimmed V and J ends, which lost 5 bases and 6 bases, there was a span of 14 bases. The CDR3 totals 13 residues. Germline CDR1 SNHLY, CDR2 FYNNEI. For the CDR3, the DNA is TGTGCCAGCAGTTCACAGGGTTTCGGCGAGCAGTACTTC. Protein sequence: CASSSQGFGEQYF.

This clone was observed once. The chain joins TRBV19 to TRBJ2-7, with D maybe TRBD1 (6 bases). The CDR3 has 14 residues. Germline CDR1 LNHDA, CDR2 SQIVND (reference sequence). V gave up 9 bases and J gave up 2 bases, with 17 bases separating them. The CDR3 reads CASRRGSWTYEQYF. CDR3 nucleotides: TGTGCCAGCAGAAGGGGGAGCTGGACCTACGAGCAGTACTTC.

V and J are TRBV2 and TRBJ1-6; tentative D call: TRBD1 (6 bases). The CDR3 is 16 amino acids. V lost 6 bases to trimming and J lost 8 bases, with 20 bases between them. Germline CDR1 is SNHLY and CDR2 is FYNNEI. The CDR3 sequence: CASRGALQGRDSPLHF. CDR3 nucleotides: TGTGCCAGCAGGGGGGCCCTACAGGGAAGGGATTCACCCCTCCACTTT.

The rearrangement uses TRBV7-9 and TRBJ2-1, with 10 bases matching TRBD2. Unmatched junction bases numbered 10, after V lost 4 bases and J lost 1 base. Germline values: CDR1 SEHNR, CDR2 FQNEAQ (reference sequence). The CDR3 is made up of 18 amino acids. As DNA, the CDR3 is TGTGCCAGCAGCTCCTTACTCCCGACTAGCGGGTCCTACAATGAGCAGTTCTTC. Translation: CASSSLLPTSGSYNEQFF.

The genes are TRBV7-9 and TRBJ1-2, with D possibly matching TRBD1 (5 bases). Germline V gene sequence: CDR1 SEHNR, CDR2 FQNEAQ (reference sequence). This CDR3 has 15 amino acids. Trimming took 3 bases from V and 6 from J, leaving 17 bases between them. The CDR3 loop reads CASSFGPEGTNGYTF. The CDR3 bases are TGTGCCAGCAGCTTCGGTCCGGAGGGGACTAATGGCTACACCTTC.

In nucleotides, the CDR3 is TGTGCCAGCTCACTCACCCGGGGGGCCACTGAAGCTTTCTTT. Amino acid sequence: CASSLTRGATEAFF. V usage is TRBV18 and J usage is TRBJ1-1, with D perhaps matching TRBD1 (6 bases). The CDR3 sequence is 14 residues long. The ends were cut back, 4 bases at V and 4 bases at J, with 13 bases in the middle. The V gene's germline CDR1 is KGHSH and CDR2 LQKENI.

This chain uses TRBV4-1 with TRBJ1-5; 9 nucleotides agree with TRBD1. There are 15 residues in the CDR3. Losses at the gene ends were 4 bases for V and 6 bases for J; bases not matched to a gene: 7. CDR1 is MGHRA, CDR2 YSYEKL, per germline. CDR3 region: CASSLGQGRTQPQHF. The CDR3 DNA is TGCGCCAGCAGCCTCGGACAGGGGAGGACTCAGCCCCAGCATTTT.

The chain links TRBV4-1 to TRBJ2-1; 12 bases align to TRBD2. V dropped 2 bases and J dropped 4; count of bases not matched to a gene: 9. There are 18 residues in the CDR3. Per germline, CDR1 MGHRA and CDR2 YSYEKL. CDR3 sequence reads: CASSQRLLAGGPYNEQFF. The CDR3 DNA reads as TGCGCCAGCAGCCAACGCCTACTAGCGGGAGGACCATACAATGAGCAGTTCTTC.

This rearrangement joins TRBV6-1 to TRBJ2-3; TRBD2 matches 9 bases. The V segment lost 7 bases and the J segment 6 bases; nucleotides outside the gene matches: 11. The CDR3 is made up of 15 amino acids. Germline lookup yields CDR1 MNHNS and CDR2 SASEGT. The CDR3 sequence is CASTVGSSGADTQYF. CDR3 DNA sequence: TGTGCCAGCACCGTCGGGTCTAGCGGGGCGGATACGCAGTATTTT.

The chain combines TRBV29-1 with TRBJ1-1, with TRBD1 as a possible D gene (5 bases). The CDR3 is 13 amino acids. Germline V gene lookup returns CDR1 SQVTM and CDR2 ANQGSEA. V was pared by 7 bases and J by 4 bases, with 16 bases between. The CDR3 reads CSAAMGLSTEAFF. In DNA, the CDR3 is TGCAGCGCTGCTATGGGGCTGAGCACTGAAGCTTTCTTT.

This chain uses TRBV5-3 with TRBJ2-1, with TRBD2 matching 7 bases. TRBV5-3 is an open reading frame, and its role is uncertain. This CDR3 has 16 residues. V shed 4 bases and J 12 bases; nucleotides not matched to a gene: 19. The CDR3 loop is CARSTRSTALAALQFF. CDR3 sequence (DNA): TGTGCCAGAAGCACCCGATCGACAGCTCTAGCGGCCCTGCAGTTCTTC.

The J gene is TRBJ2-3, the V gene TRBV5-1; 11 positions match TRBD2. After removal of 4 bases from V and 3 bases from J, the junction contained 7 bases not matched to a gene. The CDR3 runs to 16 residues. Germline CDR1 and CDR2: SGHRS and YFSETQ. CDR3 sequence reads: CASSGRLAGITDTQYF. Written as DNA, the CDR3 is TGCGCCAGCAGCGGACGACTAGCGGGAATAACAGATACGCAGTATTTT.

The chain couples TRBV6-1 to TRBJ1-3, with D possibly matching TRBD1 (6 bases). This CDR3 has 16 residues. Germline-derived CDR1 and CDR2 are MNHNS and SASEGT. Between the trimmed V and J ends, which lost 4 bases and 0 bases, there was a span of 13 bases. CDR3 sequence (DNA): TGTGCCAGCAGTGGGGGGCGGGCCTACTCTGGAAACACCATATATTTT. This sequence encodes CASSGGRAYSGNTIYF.

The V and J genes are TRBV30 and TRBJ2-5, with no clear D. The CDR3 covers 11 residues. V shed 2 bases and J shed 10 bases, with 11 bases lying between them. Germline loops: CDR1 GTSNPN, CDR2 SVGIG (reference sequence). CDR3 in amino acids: CAWSPTGRQYF. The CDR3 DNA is TGTGCCTGGAGTCCGACTGGCCGCCAGTACTTC.

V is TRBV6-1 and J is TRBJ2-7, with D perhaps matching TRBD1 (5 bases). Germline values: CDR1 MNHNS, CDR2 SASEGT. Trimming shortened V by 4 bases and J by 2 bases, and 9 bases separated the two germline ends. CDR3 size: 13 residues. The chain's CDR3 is CASSGDRTYEQYF. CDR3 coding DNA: TGTGCCAGCAGTGGCGACAGAACCTACGAGCAGTACTTC.

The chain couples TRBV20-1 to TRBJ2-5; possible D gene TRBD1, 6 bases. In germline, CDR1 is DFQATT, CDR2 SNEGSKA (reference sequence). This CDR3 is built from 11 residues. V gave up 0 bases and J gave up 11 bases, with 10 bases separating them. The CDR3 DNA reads TGCAGTGCTAGAGATGTACAGGGTCAGTACTTC. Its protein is CSARDVQGQYF.